This record looks at one T cell receptor (beta chain) sequence and its context. The germline V gene encodes CDR1 GTSNPN and CDR2 SVGIG (reference sequence). The CDR3 has 14 amino acids. With 2 bases clipped from V and 5 bases from J, the junction kept 6 bases outside the gene matches. This sample is part of a study of blood T cell repertoires in COVID-19. About the research overall: Acute and convalescent COVID-19 samples came from the United States, Italy and Spain. PBMCs, B-cell-depleted T cells, or T cells were the source of the cDNA or gDNA that made up the material.

Original data processing: Amplified reference gene primers provided the basis for estimating nucleated cell counts. Assay used: immunoSEQ multiplex PCR; TCRdb lists only in-frame clones, some missing. The V and J calls and clone size are taken from that table; D and trimming were inferred from the DNA. In the table there are approximately 51,000 clones, about nine tenths of which are singletons. The rearrangement uses TRBV30 and TRBJ2-7, with 10 bases aligning to TRBD1. The sequenced sample consisted of peripheral blood. The clonotype comes from a man in his forties or fifties with active COVID-19. The CDR3 reads CAWSPGQGINEQYF. The DNA for the CDR3 is TGTGCCTGGAGTCCGGGACAGGGGATAAACGAGCAGTACTTC.